This TCR beta chain was recorded in a study of identical twins' blood T cells. Study summary: About 6 alpha and about 6 beta libraries together yielded tens of millions of reads.

For this clonotype: What it binds is not known.

Trimming removed 5 bases at V and 5 bases at J, with 11 bases between. The CDR3 extends over 13 amino acids. Sample barcodes were added at both library ends during cDNA synthesis. Each CDR3 protein gets one entry after TCRdb re-called the 5' RACE reads with MiXCR. The sample lists 350,000 to 450,000 distinct CDR3 sequences; roughly 28% were seen once. Study-wide points: Environmental influences on twin similarity could not be excluded. Even for out-of-frame TCRbeta, twins reportedly shared V gene usage much more than unrelated donors.

V usage is TRBV12-3 or TRBV12-4 and J usage is TRBJ2-3; D assignment may be TRBD1 or TRBD2 (5 bases each). This receptor was obtained from a woman between 18 and 50 years old in good health. Sequenced sample: PBMCs. For the CDR3, the DNA is TGTGCCAGCAGTGTCAGGGACGGAGATACGCAGTATTTT. Translation gives CASSVRDGDTQYF.